These 18 T cell receptor beta chains came from one sample sequenced in a study of blood T cell repertoires in COVID-19. Sequenced by immunoSEQ multiplex PCR; TCRdb stores in-frame clones only, minus some. The sample consists of roughly 250,000 clones, roughly 86% of them appearing once. Sequenced: peripheral blood. All receptors come from a woman in her thirties with acute or convalescent COVID-19.

The rearrangement links TRBV23-1 to TRBJ1-1, with 9 bases lining up with TRBD1. TRBV23-1 is an open reading frame whose function is uncertain. CDR3 length equals 13 residues. V was clipped by 4 bases and J by 8 bases; unmatched bases: 5. This CDR3 reads CASSLAGTGEAFF. CDR3 DNA: TGCGCCAGCAGTCTCGCCGGGACAGGGGAAGCTTTCTTT.

The genes are TRBV27 and TRBJ2-2; 8 nucleotides agree with TRBD1. V lost 5 bases and J lost 7; bases outside the gene matches: 9. Germline V lookup: CDR1 MNHEY, CDR2 SMNVEV (reference sequence). The CDR3 runs 15 residues. Here the CDR3 DNA reads TGTGCCAGCAGTACTCACCCGACAGGGGTCGGGGAGCTGTTTTTT. Protein: CASSTHPTGVGELFF.

CDR3 DNA sequence: TGCGCCAGCAGCCTAGAGCGGGTCCCGGTTTCACCCCTCCACTTT. Protein product: CASSLERVPVSPLHF. V is TRBV5-1 and J is TRBJ1-6; D is unresolved. The CDR3 is made up of 15 amino acids. The germline V and J ends were trimmed by 4 bases and 9 bases, with 17 bases remaining between them. In germline, CDR1 is SGHRS, CDR2 YFSETQ.

This chain links TRBV18 with TRBJ1-1; the match to TRBD1 covers 7 bases. The trim removed 5 bases at V and 5 bases at J, leaving 11 bases unmatched. CDR1 is KGHSH, CDR2 LQKENI, per germline. This CDR3 is built from 15 residues. CDR3 in DNA: TGTGCCAGCTCAATATCTGGGGCAGGGGGGACTGAAGCTTTCTTT. Protein: CASSISGAGGTEAFF.

The chain employs TRBV15 and TRBJ1-3, with TRBD1 identical over 8 bases. Germline-derived CDR1 and CDR2 are LNHNV and YYDKDF (reference sequence). The CDR3 spans 16 residues. The ends lost 3 bases at V and 2 bases at J; junction bases unmatched: 6. This CDR3 is CATSSSDRGPGNTIYF. CDR3 DNA sequence: TGTGCCACCAGCAGCTCAGACAGGGGCCCTGGAAACACCATATATTTT.

Of note for this clone: An end of the junction differs from the germline gene, which may be a read error. The rearrangement uses TRBV24-1 and TRBJ2-3; TRBD1 matches 9 bases. The length of the CDR3 is 15 residues. The germline gives CDR1 KGHDR, CDR2 SFDVKD. The DNA of the CDR3 is TGTGCCACCGGTGACCGGGACAGGGGCACAGATACGCAGTATTTT. Its protein is CATGDRDRGTDTQYF.

The V call is TRBV6-1, the J call TRBJ2-3, with D unclear. This CDR3 has 14 residues. Germline assignment: CDR1 MNHNS and CDR2 SASEGT. The ends were cut back, 3 bases at V and 7 bases at J, with 14 bases in the middle. The CDR3 bases are TGTGCCAGCAGTGACGCACTAATCGTCCATACGCAGTATTTT. The encoded protein is CASSDALIVHTQYF.

The chain uses TRBV4-3 and TRBJ2-2; D is possibly TRBD1 (5 bases). V dropped 3 bases and J dropped 13 bases, with 21 bases sitting between them. Germline CDR1 reads LGHNA; CDR2 reads YSLEER. This CDR3 is built from 15 residues. The CDR3 is CASSHATGSGGGLFF. CDR3 in DNA: TGCGCCAGCAGCCATGCCACAGGCTCGGGTGGTGGGCTGTTTTTT.

The V call is TRBV5-1, the J call TRBJ2-7; D might be TRBD2 (5 bases). The germline V and J ends were trimmed by 2 bases and 0 bases, with 9 bases remaining between them. The CDR3 length is 14 residues. CDR1 is SGHRS and CDR2 is YFSETQ in the germline V gene. The CDR3 protein is CASSFYRDSYEQYF. The DNA of the CDR3 is TGCGCCAGCAGCTTCTACCGGGACTCCTACGAGCAGTACTTC.

The genes are TRBV9 and TRBJ1-2, with 8 bases matching TRBD1. This CDR3 contains 15 residues. J gave up 0 bases and V 4 bases, and 5 bases lay outside the gene matches. Germline V lookup: CDR1 SGDLS, CDR2 YYNGEE. Here the CDR3 DNA reads TGTGCCAGCAGCCCAGGGGGCGGAGCTAACTATGGCTACACCTTC. Translation gives CASSPGGGANYGYTF.

V usage is TRBV9 and J usage is TRBJ2-3, with D maybe TRBD2 (5 bases). Between the trimmed V and J ends, which lost 6 bases and 6 bases, there was a span of 11 bases. Germline V CDR1 and CDR2: SGDLS, YYNGEE. This CDR3 is built from 12 residues. The CDR3 loop is CASTSRADTQYF. The CDR3 DNA reads TGTGCCAGCACCTCGAGGGCTGATACGCAGTATTTT.

V gene TRBV6-1 combines with J gene TRBJ1-1; D call uncertain. The CDR3 spans 13 residues. V was cut by 0 bases and J by 6 bases, with 8 bases left in between. Per the germline V gene, CDR1 is MNHNS and CDR2 is SASEGT. The DNA of the CDR3 is TGTGCCAGCAGTGAAGCGAGGAGCGCTGAAGCTTTCTTT. This sequence encodes CASSEARSAEAFF.

The CDR3 coding sequence is TGTGCCAGCAGCTTAGACACCCTAGCGGGAAACACAGATACGCAGTATTTT. Its translation: CASSLDTLAGNTDTQYF. The chain links TRBV7-9 to TRBJ2-3; 9 nucleotides line up with TRBD2. The V gene end was trimmed by 1 base and the J gene end by 2 bases; junction bases not matched to a gene: 7. CDR1 is SEHNR, CDR2 FQNEAQ, per germline (reference sequence). This CDR3 comprises 17 residues.

The genes are TRBV7-8 and TRBJ1-5; D remains ambiguous. CDR1 SGHVS and CDR2 FQNEAQ come from the germline V gene. This CDR3 is built from 15 residues. Trimming took off 1 base at V and 0 bases at J, with 7 bases between the two ends. DNA of the CDR3: TGTGCCAGCAGCTTAGACCAGATTAGCAATCAGCCCCAGCATTTT. Its protein is CASSLDQISNQPQHF.

This chain uses TRBV27 with TRBJ2-1; D is unresolved. The germline V and J ends were trimmed by 4 bases and 0 bases, with 10 bases remaining between them. This CDR3 has 15 residues. Looked up from germline, CDR1 is MNHEY and CDR2 is SMNVEV (reference sequence). The CDR3 DNA sequence: TGTGCCAGCAGTTCGCCAGCGAACTCCTACAATGAGCAGTTCTTC. Translating it yields CASSSPANSYNEQFF.

The CDR3: CASSLGTVDYGGYTF. CDR3 DNA: TGTGCCAGCAGCTTGGGGACAGTTGATTATGGTGGCTACACCTTC. The V gene is TRBV5-4, the J gene TRBJ1-2, with a possible D match to TRBD1 (6 bases). V gave up 0 bases and J gave up 7 bases, with 16 bases separating them. Germline lookup yields CDR1 SGHNT and CDR2 YYREEE (reference sequence). The CDR3 consists of 15 residues.

This clone occurred a few times. The V and J genes are TRBV30 and TRBJ1-3; weak D call: TRBD1 (5 bases). Germline CDR1 and CDR2: GTSNPN and SVGIG (reference sequence). The CDR3 extends over 15 amino acids. V lost 2 bases to trimming and J lost 1 base, with 12 bases between them. The CDR3 region has the DNA TGTGCCTGGAGTAGCGTTTGGACATCTGGAAACACCATATATTTT. This translates into CAWSSVWTSGNTIYF. The full variable domain, in which reference TRBV30 and TRBJ1-3 provide the parts outside the CDR3, is SQTIHQWPATLVQPVGSPLSLECTVEGTSNPNLYWYRQAAGRGLQLLFYSVGIGQISSEVPQNLSASRPQDRQFILSSKKLLLSDSGFYLCAWSSVWTSGNTIYFGEGSWLTVV.

The rearrangement links TRBV5-1 to TRBJ2-1; 9 nucleotides line up with TRBD2. V was clipped by 4 bases and J by 7 bases; unmatched bases: 9. CDR3 length: 15 residues. Germline V CDR1 and CDR2: SGHRS, YFSETQ. The CDR3 spells CASSPAGGVSNEQFF. The CDR3 DNA reads TGCGCCAGCAGCCCGGCGGGGGGGGTATCAAATGAGCAGTTCTTC.